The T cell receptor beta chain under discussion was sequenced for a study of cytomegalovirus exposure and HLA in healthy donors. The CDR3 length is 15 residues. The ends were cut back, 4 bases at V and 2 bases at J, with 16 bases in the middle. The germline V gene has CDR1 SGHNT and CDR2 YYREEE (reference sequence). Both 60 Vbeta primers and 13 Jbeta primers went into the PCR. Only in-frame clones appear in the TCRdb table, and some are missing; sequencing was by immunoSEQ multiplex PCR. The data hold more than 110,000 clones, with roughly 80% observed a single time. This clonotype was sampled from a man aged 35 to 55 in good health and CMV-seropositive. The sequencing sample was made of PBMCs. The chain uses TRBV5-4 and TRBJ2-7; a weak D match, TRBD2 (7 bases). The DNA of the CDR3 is TGTGCCAGCAGCCCAAGGGGGGGGGCCCCCTACGAGCAGTACTTC. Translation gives CASSPRGGAPYEQYF.